The clone carrying this TCR beta chain was found a few times. Its antigen is as yet unknown. Using its own MiXCR run on the 5' RACE reads, TCRdb lists one record per CDR3 protein. The sample yields some 270,000 distinct CDR3 sequences, roughly a third seen once. This CDR3 comprises 16 residues. The germline V gene has CDR1 SGHKS and CDR2 YYEKEE (reference sequence). V was shortened by 0 bases and J by 6 bases, with 17 bases between the two germline ends. The data were taken from a study of CD8 T cells in ankylosing spondylitis. Whole-study findings and limits: A motif in TCR beta, a set of under ten highly homologous variants, appeared characteristic of ankylosing spondylitis blood. Reportedly, matched ankylosing spondylitis synovial fluid was significantly enriched for disease-linked clones.

The sample consisted of blood, either unsorted or a sorted T cell fraction (not recorded which). This sequence originates from a male donor with ankylosing spondylitis or in good health (not recorded which). The genes are TRBV5-5 and TRBJ2-3, with D perhaps TRBD1 (6 bases). The CDR3 nucleotides are TGTGCCAGCAGCTTGGCCCCTAAGGGGGTGGCGGATACGCAGTATTTT. Translating it yields CASSLAPKGVADTQYF.